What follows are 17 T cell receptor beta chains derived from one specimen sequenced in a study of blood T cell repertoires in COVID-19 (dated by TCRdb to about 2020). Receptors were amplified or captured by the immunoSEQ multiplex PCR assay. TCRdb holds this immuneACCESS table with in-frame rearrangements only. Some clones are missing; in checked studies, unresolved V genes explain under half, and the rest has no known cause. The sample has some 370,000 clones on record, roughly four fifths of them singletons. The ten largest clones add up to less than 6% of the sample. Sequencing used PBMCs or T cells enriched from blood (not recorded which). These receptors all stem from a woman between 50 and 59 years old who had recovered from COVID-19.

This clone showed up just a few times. The CDR3 reads CASSHHDRGNRSFF. The CDR3 coding sequence is TGCGCCAGCAGTCATCACGACAGGGGTAATAGATCTTTCTTT. The chain joins TRBV23-1 to TRBJ1-1, with 8 nucleotides matching TRBD1. TRBV23-1 is labeled an ORF, and its function is uncertain. CDR3 length: 14 residues. Germline trimming cut 3 bases from V and 12 bases from J; bases unmatched to any gene: 12.

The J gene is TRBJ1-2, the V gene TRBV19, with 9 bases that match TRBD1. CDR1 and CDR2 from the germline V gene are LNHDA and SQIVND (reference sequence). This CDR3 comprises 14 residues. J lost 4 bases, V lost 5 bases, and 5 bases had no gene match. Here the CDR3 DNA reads TGTGCCAGTAGTGGAGGACAGGGGATCTATGGCTACACCTTC. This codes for CASSGGQGIYGYTF.

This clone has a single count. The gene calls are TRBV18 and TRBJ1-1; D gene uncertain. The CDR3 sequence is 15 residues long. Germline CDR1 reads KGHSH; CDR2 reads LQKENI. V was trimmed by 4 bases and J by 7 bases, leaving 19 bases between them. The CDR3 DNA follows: TGTGCCAGCTCACTAAACGAGGTACGATTGAATGAAGCTTTCTTT. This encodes CASSLNEVRLNEAFF. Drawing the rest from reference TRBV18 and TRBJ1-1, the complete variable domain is NAGVMQNPRHLVRRRGQEARLRCSPMKGHSHVYWYRQLPEEGLKFMVYLQKENIIDESGMPKERFSAEFPKEGPSILRIQQVVRGDSAAYFCASSLNEVRLNEAFFGQGTRLTVV.

CDR3 sequence: CASSLGRVGAYEQYF. The CDR3 region has the DNA TGTGCCAGCAGCTTAGGACGCGTCGGGGCCTACGAGCAGTACTTC. This rearrangement joins TRBV7-8 to TRBJ2-7; tentatively, D is TRBD2 (5 bases). V dropped 1 base and J dropped 2 bases, with 12 bases sitting between them. The length of the CDR3 is 15 residues. Germline V gene data show CDR1 as SGHVS and CDR2 as FQNEAQ. Filled out from reference TRBV7-8 and TRBJ2-7, the complete variable domain reads GAGVSQSPRYKVAKRGQDVALRCDPISGHVSLFWYQQALGQGPEFLTYFQNEAQLDKSGLPSDRFFAERPEGSVSTLKIQRTQQEDSAVYLCASSLGRVGAYEQYFGPGTRLTVT.

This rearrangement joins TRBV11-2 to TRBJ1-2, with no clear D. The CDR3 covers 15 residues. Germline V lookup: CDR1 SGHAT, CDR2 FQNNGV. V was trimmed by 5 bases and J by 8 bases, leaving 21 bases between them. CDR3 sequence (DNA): TGTGCCAGCAGCCCACCGGGGATTTTCACATACGGCTACACCTTC. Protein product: CASSPPGIFTYGYTF.

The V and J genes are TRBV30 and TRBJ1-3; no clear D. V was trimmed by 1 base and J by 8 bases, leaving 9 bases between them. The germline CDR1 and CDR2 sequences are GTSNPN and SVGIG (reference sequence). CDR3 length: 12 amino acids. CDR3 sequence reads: CAWSAGEYTIYF. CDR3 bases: TGTGCCTGGAGTGCCGGGGAATACACCATATATTTT. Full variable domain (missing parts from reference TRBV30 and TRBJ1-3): SQTIHQWPATLVQPVGSPLSLECTVEGTSNPNLYWYRQAAGRGLQLLFYSVGIGQISSEVPQNLSASRPQDRQFILSSKKLLLSDSGFYLCAWSAGEYTIYFGEGSWLTVV.

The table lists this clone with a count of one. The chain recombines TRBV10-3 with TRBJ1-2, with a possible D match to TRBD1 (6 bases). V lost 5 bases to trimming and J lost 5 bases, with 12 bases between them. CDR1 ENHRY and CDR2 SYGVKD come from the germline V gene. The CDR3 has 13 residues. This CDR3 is CAISTGLGYGYTF. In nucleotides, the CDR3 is TGTGCCATCAGTACAGGGCTGGGTTATGGCTACACCTTC.

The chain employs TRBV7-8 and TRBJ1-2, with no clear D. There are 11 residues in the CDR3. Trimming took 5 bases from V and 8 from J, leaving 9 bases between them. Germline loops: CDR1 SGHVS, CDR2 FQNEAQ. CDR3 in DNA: TGTGCCAGCAGCCTTTACGGGGGCTACACCTTC. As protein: CASSLYGGYTF. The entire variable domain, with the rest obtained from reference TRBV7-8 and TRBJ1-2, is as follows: GAGVSQSPRYKVAKRGQDVALRCDPISGHVSLFWYQQALGQGPEFLTYFQNEAQLDKSGLPSDRFFAERPEGSVSTLKIQRTQQEDSAVYLCASSLYGGYTFGSGTRLTVV.

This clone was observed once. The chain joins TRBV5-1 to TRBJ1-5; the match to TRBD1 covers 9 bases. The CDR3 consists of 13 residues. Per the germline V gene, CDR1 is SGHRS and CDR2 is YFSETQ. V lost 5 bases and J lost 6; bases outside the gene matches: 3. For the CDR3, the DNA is TGCGCCAGCAGACAGGGGGCTGGTCAGCCCCAGCATTTT. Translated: CASRQGAGQPQHF.

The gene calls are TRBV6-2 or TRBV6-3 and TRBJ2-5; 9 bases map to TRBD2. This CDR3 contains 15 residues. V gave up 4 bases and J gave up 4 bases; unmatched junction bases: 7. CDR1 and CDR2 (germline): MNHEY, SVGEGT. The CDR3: CASSSLAGLRETQYF. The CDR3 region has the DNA TGTGCCAGCAGTTCCCTAGCGGGACTTAGAGAGACCCAGTACTTC.

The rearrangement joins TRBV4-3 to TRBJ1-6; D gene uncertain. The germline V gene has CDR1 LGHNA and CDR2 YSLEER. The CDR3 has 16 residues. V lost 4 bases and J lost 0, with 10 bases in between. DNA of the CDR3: TGCGCCAGCAGCCCCTATATCAACTCCTATAATTCACCCCTCCACTTT. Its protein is CASSPYINSYNSPLHF.

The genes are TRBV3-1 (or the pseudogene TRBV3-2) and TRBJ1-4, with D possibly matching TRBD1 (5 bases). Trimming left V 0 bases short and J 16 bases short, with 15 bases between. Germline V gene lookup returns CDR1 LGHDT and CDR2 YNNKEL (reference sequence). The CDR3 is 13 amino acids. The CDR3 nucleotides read TGTGCCAGCAGCCAAGAGGGGGGAGGCCCTCCGTTTTTT. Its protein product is CASSQEGGGPPFF.

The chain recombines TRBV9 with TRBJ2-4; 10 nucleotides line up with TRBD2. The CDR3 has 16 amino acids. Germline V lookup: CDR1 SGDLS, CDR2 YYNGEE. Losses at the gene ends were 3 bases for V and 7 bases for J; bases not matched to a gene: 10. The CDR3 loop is CASSAGPAGGENIQYF. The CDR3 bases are TGTGCCAGCAGCGCCGGACCAGCGGGAGGGGAGAACATTCAGTACTTC. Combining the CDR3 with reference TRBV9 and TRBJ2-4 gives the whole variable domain DSGVTQTPKHLITATGQRVTLRCSPRSGDLSVYWYQQSLDQGLQFLIQYYNGEERAKGNILERFSAQQFPDLHSELNLSSLELGDSALYFCASSAGPAGGENIQYFGAGTRLSVL.

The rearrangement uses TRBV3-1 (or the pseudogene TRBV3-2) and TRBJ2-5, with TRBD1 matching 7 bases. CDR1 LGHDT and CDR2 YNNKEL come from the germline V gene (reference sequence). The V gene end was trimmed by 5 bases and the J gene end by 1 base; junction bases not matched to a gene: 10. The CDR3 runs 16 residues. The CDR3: CASSYLERGRQETQYF. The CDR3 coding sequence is TGTGCCAGCAGCTATCTAGAAAGGGGGCGCCAAGAGACCCAGTACTTC.

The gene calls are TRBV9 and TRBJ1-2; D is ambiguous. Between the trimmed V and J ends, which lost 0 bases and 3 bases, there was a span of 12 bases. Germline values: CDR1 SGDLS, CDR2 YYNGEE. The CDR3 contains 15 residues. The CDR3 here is CASSVGSLQDYGYTF. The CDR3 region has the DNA TGTGCCAGCAGCGTAGGATCATTGCAGGACTATGGCTACACCTTC.

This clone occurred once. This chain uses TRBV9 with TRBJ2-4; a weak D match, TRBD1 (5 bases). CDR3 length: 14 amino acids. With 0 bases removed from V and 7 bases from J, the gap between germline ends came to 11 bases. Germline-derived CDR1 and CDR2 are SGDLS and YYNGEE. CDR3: CASSVGGIGNIQYF. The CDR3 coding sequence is TGTGCCAGCAGCGTAGGGGGCATTGGGAACATTCAGTACTTC.

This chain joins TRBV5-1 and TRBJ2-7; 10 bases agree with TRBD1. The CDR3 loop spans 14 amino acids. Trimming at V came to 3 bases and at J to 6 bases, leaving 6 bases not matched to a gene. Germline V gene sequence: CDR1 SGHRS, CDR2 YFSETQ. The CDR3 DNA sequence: TGCGCCAGCAGCTCGGACAGGGGGTTTGGCGAGCAGTACTTC. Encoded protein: CASSSDRGFGEQYF.